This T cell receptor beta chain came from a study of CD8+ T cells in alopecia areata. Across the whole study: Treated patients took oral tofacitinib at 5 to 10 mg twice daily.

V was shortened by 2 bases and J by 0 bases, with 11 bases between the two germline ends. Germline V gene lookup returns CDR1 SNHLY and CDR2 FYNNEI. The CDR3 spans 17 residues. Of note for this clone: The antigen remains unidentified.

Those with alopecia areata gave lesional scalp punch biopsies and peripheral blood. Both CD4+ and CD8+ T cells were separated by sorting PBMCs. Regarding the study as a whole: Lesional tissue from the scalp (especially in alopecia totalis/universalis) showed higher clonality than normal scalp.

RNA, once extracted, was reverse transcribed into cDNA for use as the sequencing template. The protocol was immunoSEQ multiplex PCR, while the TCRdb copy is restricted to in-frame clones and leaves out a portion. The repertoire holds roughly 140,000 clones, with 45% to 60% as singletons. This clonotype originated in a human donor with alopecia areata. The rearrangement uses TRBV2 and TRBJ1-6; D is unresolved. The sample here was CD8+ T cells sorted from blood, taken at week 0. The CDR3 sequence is CASSESPTSSYNSPLHF. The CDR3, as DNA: TGTGCCAGCAGTGAAAGTCCGACGAGCTCCTATAATTCACCCCTCCACTTT.